What follows are 26 T cell receptor beta chains derived from one specimen sequenced in a study of vaccination effects on CD4 cells after COVID-19. Their antigens remain unidentified. Pools of viral peptides were used by the ViraFEST assay to expand antigen-specific CD4+ T cells ahead of sequencing. The authors isolated CD4+ T cells after roughly 10 days of culture. Method: immunoSEQ multiplex PCR; TCRdb's copy keeps in-frame clones and lacks some. The table records approximately 54,000 clones, roughly 76% of them present only once. Sample: CD4+ T cells from PBMCs cultured with HCoV-229E spike peptides, taken before COVID-19 vaccination. These receptors were obtained from a human donor who received a COVID-19 vaccine.

This clone was observed once. V gene TRBV6-5 combines with J gene TRBJ1-3; D not certain. The V end was cut by 2 bases, the J end by 0 bases, with 5 bases between. Germline V gene sequence: CDR1 MNHEY, CDR2 SVGAGI. The CDR3 has 14 residues. The CDR3 loop reads CASSYESSGNTIYF. In nucleotides, the CDR3 is TGTGCCAGCAGTTACGAGTCCTCTGGAAACACCATATATTTT.

This clone was counted a single time. The genes are TRBV28 and TRBJ1-2; D perhaps matches TRBD1 (5 bases). Germline values: CDR1 MDHEN, CDR2 SYDVKM. V was pared by 6 bases and J by 9 bases, with 17 bases between. This CDR3 is 13 amino acids long. The CDR3 reads CASRPDKSRSYTF. As DNA, the CDR3 is TGTGCCAGCAGACCGGACAAAAGTAGGAGCTACACCTTC.

The V call is TRBV9, the J call TRBJ2-2; possible D gene TRBD1, 6 bases. CDR3 length equals 15 residues. Between the trimmed V and J ends, which lost 3 bases and 4 bases, there was a span of 13 bases. CDR1 is SGDLS and CDR2 is YYNGEE in the germline V gene. DNA of the CDR3: TGTGCCAGCAGCGAAATACAGGGACCCACCGGGGAGCTGTTTTTT. This codes for CASSEIQGPTGELFF.

The chain uses TRBV5-1 and TRBJ2-5; D uncertain. Trimming cost V 0 bases and J 3 bases, with 6 bases left between them. This CDR3 contains 13 residues. Germline CDR1 is SGHRS and CDR2 is YFSETQ. The CDR3, as DNA: TGCGCCAGCAGCTTGGGGGCGGAAGAGACCCAGTACTTC. Protein product: CASSLGAEETQYF.

The chain links TRBV5-1 to TRBJ1-2, with no clear D. The germline V and J ends were trimmed by 4 bases and 7 bases, with 11 bases remaining between them. CDR3 size: 12 residues. The germline CDR1 and CDR2 sequences are SGHRS and YFSETQ. CDR3 nucleotide sequence: TGCGCCAGCAGCAGGGAGACGGTTGGCTACACCTTC. Protein sequence: CASSRETVGYTF.

The chain links TRBV2 to TRBJ1-2; 7 positions agree with TRBD1. CDR3 length equals 13 residues. Trimming at V came to 6 bases and at J to 3 bases, leaving 4 bases not matched to a gene. Germline CDR1 is SNHLY and CDR2 is FYNNEI. The CDR3 here is CASRKDRDYGYTF. DNA for the CDR3: TGTGCCAGCAGAAAAGACAGGGACTATGGCTACACCTTC.

The J gene is TRBJ2-5, the V gene TRBV27, with D perhaps TRBD1 or TRBD2 (6 bases each). CDR1 is MNHEY and CDR2 is SMNVEV in the germline V gene (reference sequence). Trimming took 5 bases from V and 2 from J, leaving 12 bases between them. There are 14 residues in the CDR3. CDR3 DNA: TGTGCCAGCAGTGACAGGACTATTCAAGAGACCCAGTACTTC. This translates into CASSDRTIQETQYF.

V gene TRBV4-3 combines with J gene TRBJ1-3; weak D call: TRBD1 (5 bases). The V and J ends lost 4 bases and 0 bases respectively, with 10 bases between them. From germline, CDR1 is LGHNA and CDR2 YSLEER. The CDR3 is made up of 15 amino acids. The CDR3 DNA follows: TGCGCCAGCAGCCCAATGACAGCCTCTGGAAACACCATATATTTT. Translated, it gives CASSPMTASGNTIYF.

The chain recombines TRBV10-3 with TRBJ1-4; D remains unclear. CDR1 and CDR2 from the germline V gene are ENHRY and SYGVKD. The CDR3 loop spans 14 amino acids. V was clipped by 2 bases and J by 3 bases, with 7 bases between them. As DNA, the CDR3 is TGTGCCATCAGTGAGGCAGCAGCTAATGAAAAACTGTTTTTT. It is translated as CAISEAAANEKLFF.

This chain connects TRBV9 to TRBJ2-3, with D tentatively TRBD2 (5 bases). This CDR3 is 14 amino acids long. The germline V gene has CDR1 SGDLS and CDR2 YYNGEE. Between the trimmed V and J ends, which lost 5 bases and 3 bases, there was a span of 13 bases. CDR3 DNA sequence: TGTGCCAGCAGTCGACTGGACTTAACAGATACGCAGTATTTT. This gives the protein CASSRLDLTDTQYF.

This chain joins TRBV6-6 and TRBJ2-7; tentative D call: TRBD1 (5 bases). CDR1 MNHNY and CDR2 SVGAGI come from the germline V gene (reference sequence). CDR3 size: 16 residues. V was trimmed by 0 bases and J by 0 bases, leaving 12 bases between them. In DNA, the CDR3 is TGTGCCAGCAGTTACTCGAGCCCAGGGAACTCCTACGAGCAGTACGTC. Translated, it gives CASSYSSPGNSYEQYV.

The chain is built from TRBV6-5 and TRBJ2-2; maybe TRBD2 (5 bases). Germline CDR1 is MNHEY and CDR2 is SVGAGI. Between the trimmed V and J ends, which lost 2 bases and 0 bases, there was a span of 10 bases. The CDR3 has 16 amino acids. Here the CDR3 DNA reads TGTGCCAGCAGTTACACCCCGGGATCGAACACCGGGGAGCTGTTTTTT. It encodes CASSYTPGSNTGELFF.

J is TRBJ1-5 and V is TRBV24-1; 7 nucleotides agree with TRBD1. J was trimmed by 5 bases and V by 3 bases; bases with no gene match: 9. Per germline, CDR1 KGHDR and CDR2 SFDVKD. The CDR3 has 16 residues. CDR3 residues: CATSDPSTGDHQPQHF. CDR3 coding DNA: TGTGCCACCAGTGATCCCTCCACAGGGGACCATCAGCCCCAGCATTTT.

V usage is TRBV6-5 and J usage is TRBJ2-2; D gene unclear. Looked up from germline, CDR1 is MNHEY and CDR2 is SVGAGI. Trimming left V 0 bases short and J 6 bases short, with 8 bases between. The CDR3 consists of 14 residues. In nucleotides, the CDR3 is TGTGCCAGCAGTTACTCTACGCGTCCCGGGGAGCTGTTTTTT. Translating it yields CASSYSTRPGELFF.

The chain joins TRBV11-2 to TRBJ1-5; no reliable D call. This CDR3 has 15 amino acids. Germline V gives CDR1 SGHAT, CDR2 FQNNGV. Trimming removed 4 bases from V and 0 bases from J, with 10 bases in between. This CDR3 is CASSSKPYSNQPQHF. CDR3 sequence (DNA): TGTGCCAGCAGCTCCAAACCCTATAGCAATCAGCCCCAGCATTTT.

The rearrangement joins TRBV7-2 to TRBJ2-1, with no clear D. This CDR3 has 13 amino acids. The V gene's germline CDR1 is SGHTA and CDR2 FQGNSA. V gave up 2 bases and J gave up 7 bases, with 9 bases separating them. The chain's CDR3 is CASSLKSWNEQFF. The CDR3 DNA follows: TGTGCCAGCAGCTTAAAGTCCTGGAATGAGCAGTTCTTC.

This chain connects TRBV19 to TRBJ1-2, with 10 positions matching TRBD1. The V segment lost 5 bases and the J segment 4 bases; nucleotides outside the gene matches: 4. The CDR3 consists of 14 residues. Germline CDR1 and CDR2: LNHDA and SQIVND (reference sequence). CDR3: CASSFRDRGYGYTF. CDR3 sequence (DNA): TGTGCCAGTAGTTTTCGGGACAGGGGCTATGGCTACACCTTC. Full variable domain (outside the CDR3, taken from reference TRBV19 and TRBJ1-2): DGGITQSPKYLFRKEGQNVTLSCEQNLNHDAMYWYRQDPGQGLRLIYYSQIVNDFQKGDIAEGYSVSREKKESFPLTVTSAQKNPTAFYLCASSFRDRGYGYTFGSGTRLTVV.

This sequence joins TRBV7-8 and TRBJ1-1, with TRBD1 identical over 10 bases. Trimming removed 6 bases from V and 5 bases from J; junction bases left unmatched: 9. The CDR3 is made up of 15 amino acids. Germline V gives CDR1 SGHVS, CDR2 FQNEAQ. This CDR3 is CASRDPGQGKTEAFF. In DNA, the CDR3 is TGTGCCAGCAGAGATCCGGGACAGGGGAAGACTGAAGCTTTCTTT.

This clone was seen a few times. The chain uses TRBV23-1 and TRBJ1-1; unclear D gene. TRBV23-1 is given ORF status, its function remaining uncertain. The length of the CDR3 is 9 residues. V lost 7 bases, J lost 6 bases, and 3 bases lay in between. The CDR3 loop reads CASIAEAFF. The CDR3 nucleotides read TGCGCCAGCATAGCTGAAGCTTTCTTT.

This chain links TRBV11-2 with TRBJ1-2; D gene ambiguous. This CDR3 has 13 amino acids. Trimming removed 5 bases from V and 1 base from J, with 8 bases in between. Germline CDR1 reads SGHAT; CDR2 reads FQNNGV. In DNA form, the CDR3 reads TGTGCCAGCAGCCCCGGGTATAACTATGGCTACACCTTC. Translation gives CASSPGYNYGYTF.

The chain has TRBV7-9 and TRBJ1-6; 7 bases map to TRBD1. Germline CDR1 SEHNR, CDR2 FQNEAQ (reference sequence). This CDR3 comprises 15 residues. After removal of 7 bases from V and 9 bases from J, the junction contained 12 bases not matched to a gene. CDR3 coding DNA: TGTGCCAGCACCACAGGGACAGCGTTTGTTTCACCCCTCCACTTT. Amino acids: CASTTGTAFVSPLHF.

The chain uses TRBV6-5 and TRBJ1-5; D is unclear. The CDR3 contains 11 residues. V was shortened by 5 bases and J by 5 bases, with 4 bases between the two germline ends. Germline V lookup: CDR1 MNHEY, CDR2 SVGAGI. Here the CDR3 DNA reads TGTGCCAGCAGTATCGATCAGCCCCAGCATTTT. Translating it yields CASSIDQPQHF.

This clone appeared a few times. The chain links TRBV7-8 to TRBJ1-5, with D maybe TRBD1 (6 bases). V lost 2 bases and J lost 9, with 11 bases in between. Germline-derived CDR1 and CDR2 are SGHVS and FQNEAQ. This CDR3 contains 13 residues. Here the CDR3 reads CASSLPTGTPQHF. For the CDR3, the DNA is TGTGCCAGCAGCTTACCCACAGGGACGCCCCAGCATTTT.

The chain combines TRBV28 with TRBJ1-4, with 10 nucleotides matching TRBD1. Losses at the gene ends were 4 bases for V and 2 bases for J; bases not matched to a gene: 4. Germline V gene sequence: CDR1 MDHEN, CDR2 SYDVKM. This CDR3 comprises 16 residues. The CDR3 region has the DNA TGTGCCAGCAGTTCGACAGGGGGCGCGACTAATGAAAAACTGTTTTTT. It encodes CASSSTGGATNEKLFF.

The V gene is TRBV12-3 or TRBV12-4, the J gene TRBJ1-2, with 8 bases lining up with TRBD1. This CDR3 region has 12 residues. V lost 5 bases and J lost 5; bases outside the gene matches: 1. CDR3 in DNA: TGTGCCAGCAGTCGACAGGGGTATGGCTACACCTTC. Protein: CASSRQGYGYTF.

The genes are TRBV5-6 and TRBJ1-3; unclear D gene. Between the trimmed V and J ends, which lost 1 base and 0 bases, there was a span of 8 bases. The germline gives CDR1 SGHDT, CDR2 YYEEEE. The CDR3 length is 15 residues. CDR3: CASSLLTLSGNTIYF. CDR3 DNA: TGTGCCAGCAGCTTGTTGACCCTCTCTGGAAACACCATATATTTT.